This T cell receptor (beta chain) originates from a study of T cells in Graves' hyperthyroidism and ophthalmopathy. The wider study: Peripheral blood was obtained at initial diagnosis, preceding any treatment.

By proportion, this clonotype is medium-sized. The investigators amplified TCR beta CDR3 regions from RNA transcripts. TCR CDR3 underwent first-round RT-PCR with the HTBI primer set. TCRdb recomputed calls from the multiplex PCR reads with MiXCR, one row per CDR3 protein. This table has hundreds of thousands of distinct CDR3 sequences, about 14% appearing once. The CDR3 has 13 amino acids. CDR1 and CDR2 from the germline V gene are MNHEY and SVGAGI. Deletions cut 2 bases from V and 7 bases from J, with 8 bases between. This sequence was found in a woman between 35 and 50 years old with Graves' ophthalmopathy. The sequenced sample consisted of blood. This chain connects TRBV6-5 to TRBJ2-2; a weak D match, TRBD2 (5 bases). CDR3 bases: TGTGCCAGCAGTTACGCCGGGAACGGGGAGCTGTTTTTT. Translation gives CASSYAGNGELFF.